The clone carrying this T cell receptor (beta chain) has just a few counts. No antigen is known for it. Germline CDR1 is SNHLY and CDR2 is FYNNEI. CDR3 length: 15 amino acids. The germline V and J ends were trimmed by 1 base and 1 base, with 7 bases remaining between them. The data are from a study of T-cell memory formation after mild COVID-19. The overall study: The TCR clusters were mostly specific to one donor. Findings and caveats of the study: SARS-CoV-2 specificity was not confirmed for second-wave clones peaking on day 37.

Constant-segment primers served in 5'RACE that generated TCR alpha and TCR beta cDNA libraries bearing sample barcodes and UMIs. From the 5' RACE reads, TCRdb called clonotypes with MiXCR, one entry per CDR3 protein. This sample yields about 400,000 distinct CDR3 sequences, of which roughly 26% are seen a single time; about 8.7% belongs to the top ten. The source is an adult woman who had mild COVID-19 (a few samples of this study predate the infection). Cell type and time point are not known. The J gene is TRBJ2-2, the V gene TRBV2, with D unclear. Sequencing input: PBMCs or a T cell subset sorted from them (not recorded which). The CDR3 DNA is TGTGCCAGCAGTGAAGGGTGGGTGAACACCGGGGAGCTGTTTTTT. Its protein is CASSEGWVNTGELFF.